These 23 T cell receptor beta chains share one sample of origin, sequenced in a study of CD8 T cell repertoires and HIV-1 epitope variants. Clones were read by immunoSEQ multiplex PCR, and TCRdb kept only the in-frame ones, dropping some. The sample lists some 5,900 clones; over 60% were seen once. These receptors have no known antigen. Sequencing was carried out using cultured CD8+ T cells derived from PBMCs. All receptors come from a male donor with HIV.

The chain's CDR3 is CASSRFATNEKLFF. CDR3 bases: TGTGCCAGCAGTAGGTTTGCAACTAATGAAAAACTGTTTTTT. The genes are TRBV6-5 and TRBJ1-4; no clear D gene. The germline V gene encodes CDR1 MNHEY and CDR2 SVGAGI. The CDR3 has 14 residues. V was clipped by 5 bases and J by 0 bases, with 7 bases between them.

This clone has a handful of counts. The chain links TRBV14 to TRBJ2-1; the D is unclear. The germline V gene has CDR1 SGHDN and CDR2 FVKESK. CDR3 length equals 15 residues. Trimming stripped 0 bases from V and 2 bases from J, with 8 bases between. DNA of the CDR3: TGTGCCAGCAGCCAAGATCGGAAGCCCTACAATGAGCAGTTCTTC. As protein: CASSQDRKPYNEQFF.

The chain joins TRBV27 to TRBJ2-7; the match to TRBD2 covers 12 bases. This CDR3 is built from 16 residues. The germline V gene has CDR1 MNHEY and CDR2 SMNVEV (reference sequence). With V trimmed by 4 bases and J by 3 bases, 7 bases remained unmatched. CDR3 DNA: TGTGCCAGCAGTTCCCCTCAGACTAGCGGGAGCTACGAGCAGTACTTC. Translating gives CASSSPQTSGSYEQYF.

This clone was seen only a few times. The genes are TRBV5-6 and TRBJ1-1; possible D gene TRBD1, 6 bases. The CDR3 runs to 14 residues. Deletions cut 0 bases from V and 3 bases from J, with 9 bases between. Germline V CDR1 and CDR2: SGHDT, YYEEEE. The CDR3 DNA reads as TGTGCCAGCAGCTTGGGGACAGCATACACTGAAGCTTTCTTT. Its protein is CASSLGTAYTEAFF.

This sequence joins TRBV4-3 and TRBJ2-3; TRBD2 is a possible D gene (5 bases). Trimming pared 1 base from V and 3 bases from J, leaving 17 bases between. Germline-derived CDR1 and CDR2 are LGHNA and YSLEER. The CDR3 length is 17 residues. Here the CDR3 reads CASSQGVPGSGTDTQYF. The DNA of the CDR3 is TGCGCCAGCAGCCAAGGAGTTCCGGGATCGGGGACAGATACGCAGTATTTT.

This clone occurred a few times. The chain combines TRBV25-1 with TRBJ2-2; tentative D call: TRBD1 (5 bases). The CDR3 sequence is 15 residues long. The V gene's germline CDR1 is MGHDK and CDR2 SYGVNS. With 3 bases removed from V and 2 bases from J, the gap between germline ends came to 10 bases. Here the CDR3 reads CASSEVRVNTGELFF. As DNA, the CDR3 is TGTGCCAGCAGTGAGGTCAGGGTTAACACCGGGGAGCTGTTTTTT.

This clone turned up a few times. This chain joins TRBV2 and TRBJ2-7, with a tentative D call TRBD1 (8 bases). This CDR3 has 16 residues. Between the trimmed V and J ends, which lost 6 bases and 5 bases, there was a span of 23 bases. The germline gives CDR1 SNHLY, CDR2 FYNNEI. The CDR3: CASSETLITGGDEQYF. Here the CDR3 DNA reads TGTGCCAGCAGCGAAACGCTCATAACAGGGGGGGACGAGCAGTACTTC. The whole variable domain, filled in from reference TRBV2 and TRBJ2-7, reads EPEVTQTPSHQVTQMGQEVILRCVPISNHLYFYWYRQILGQKVEFLVSFYNNEISEKSEIFDDQFSVERPDGSNFTLKIRSTKLEDSAMYFCASSETLITGGDEQYFGPGTRLTVT.

This clone has a handful of counts. This chain links TRBV5-5 with TRBJ2-1; D is perhaps TRBD1 (6 bases). The CDR3 is made up of 16 amino acids. CDR1 and CDR2 (germline): SGHKS, YYEKEE (reference sequence). V was pared by 4 bases and J by 8 bases, with 22 bases between. The CDR3 bases are TGTGCCAGCAGCCCGGACAGAGACCGACCTCTTGATGAGCAGTTCTTC. It is translated as CASSPDRDRPLDEQFF.

The chain links TRBV28 to TRBJ2-7; no clear D gene. V was cut by 3 bases and J by 2 bases, with 5 bases left in between. The CDR3 extends over 12 amino acids. Germline CDR1 is MDHEN and CDR2 is SYDVKM. The chain's CDR3 is CASSFRPYEQYF. In DNA form, the CDR3 reads TGTGCCAGCAGTTTCAGACCCTACGAGCAGTACTTC.

The chain is built from TRBV7-2 and TRBJ2-3; D gene unclear. From germline, CDR1 is SGHTA and CDR2 FQGNSA. Between the trimmed V and J ends, which lost 1 base and 7 bases, there was a span of 15 bases. The length of the CDR3 is 15 residues. CDR3 sequence reads: CASSLGGVGLNTQYF. The CDR3 DNA reads as TGTGCCAGCAGCTTAGGAGGCGTCGGCCTTAATACGCAGTATTTT.

As for this clone: A junction end diverges from the germline sequence, so it may reflect a read error. The V gene is TRBV7-9, the J gene TRBJ2-2, with 10 bases matching TRBD1. This CDR3 region has 17 residues. CDR1 is SEHNR and CDR2 is FQNEAQ in the germline V gene (reference sequence). For the CDR3, the DNA is TGTGCCAGCAAAGAAGTCCCGGGACAGGGGAACCCCGGGGAGCTGTTTTTT. This gives the protein CASKEVPGQGNPGELFF.

The V call is TRBV2, the J call TRBJ2-3, with TRBD2 identical over 7 bases. The germline gives CDR1 SNHLY, CDR2 FYNNEI. The CDR3 has 15 residues. Trimming at V came to 0 bases and at J to 14 bases, leaving 14 bases not matched to a gene. DNA for the CDR3: TGTGCCAGCAGTGAAGCGCTAGAGGGCGGGAGACCCGCGTATTTT. Translation gives CASSEALEGGRPAYF.

V gene TRBV7-6 combines with J gene TRBJ2-3; 9 nucleotides line up with TRBD1. Germline V lookup: CDR1 SGHVS, CDR2 FNYEAQ. This CDR3 contains 14 residues. V lost 3 bases and J lost 3; bases outside the gene matches: 1. The CDR3 protein is CASSLGQGTDTQYF. CDR3 nucleotide sequence: TGTGCCAGCAGCTTGGGACAGGGAACAGATACGCAGTATTTT.

This clone has just one count. The chain has TRBV18 and TRBJ2-2, with 9 bases aligning to TRBD2. The CDR3 covers 19 residues. Germline CDR1 is KGHSH and CDR2 is LQKENI. V gave up 6 bases and J gave up 3 bases; unmatched junction bases: 17. CDR3 bases: TGTGCCAGCTCTTGGGAGCGGGGGGCGGGTCTCGTGGACACCGGGGAGCTGTTTTTT. It translates to CASSWERGAGLVDTGELFF.

CDR3 DNA: TGTGCCAGCAGTCCAATATATACCTCTGGACAGACCCCTCGCCGCTACGAGCAGTACTTC. Its protein product is CASSPIYTSGQTPRRYEQYF. This chain connects TRBV28 to TRBJ2-7; maybe TRBD1 (6 bases). Germline CDR1 MDHEN, CDR2 SYDVKM. The CDR3 runs 20 residues. V was trimmed by 5 bases and J by 3 bases, leaving 32 bases between them. Variable domain in full (rest from reference TRBV28 and TRBJ2-7): DVKVTQSSRYLVKRTGEKVFLECVQDMDHENMFWYRQDPGLGLRLIYFSYDVKMKEKGDIPEGYSVSREKKERFSLILESASTNQTSMYLCASSPIYTSGQTPRRYEQYFGPGTRLTVT.

In this sample, this clone turned up a few times. The rearrangement joins TRBV5-1 to TRBJ2-2; no definite D call. The V gene's germline CDR1 is SGHRS and CDR2 YFSETQ. Trimming stripped 4 bases from V and 5 bases from J, with 6 bases between. The CDR3 has 12 amino acids. CDR3 amino acids: CASSPLTGELFF. The CDR3 bases are TGCGCCAGCAGCCCGCTGACCGGGGAGCTGTTTTTT.

Comments on this clone: Other DNA sequences in the sample encode the same CDR3. The rearrangement uses TRBV11-2 and TRBJ2-7; D remains unclear. Germline CDR1 is SGHAT and CDR2 is FQNNGV. There are 11 residues in the CDR3. V was trimmed by 5 bases and J by 3 bases, leaving 5 bases between them. The CDR3 reads CASSRGYEQYF. The CDR3 DNA reads as TGTGCCAGCAGCAGAGGCTACGAGCAGTACTTC. Variable domain in full (rest from reference TRBV11-2 and TRBJ2-7): EAGVAQSPRYKIIEKRQSVAFWCNPISGHATLYWYQQILGQGPKLLIQFQNNGVVDDSQLPKDRFSAERLKGVDSTLKIQPAKLEDSAVYLCASSRGYEQYFGPGTRLTVT.

The chain couples TRBV25-1 to TRBJ2-3; D possibly uses TRBD1 or TRBD2 (5 bases each). Germline lookup yields CDR1 MGHDK and CDR2 SYGVNS. Trimming took off 2 bases at V and 5 bases at J, with 11 bases between the two ends. The CDR3 extends over 14 amino acids. The chain's CDR3 is CASSEGRGVDTQYF. In nucleotides, the CDR3 is TGTGCCAGCAGTGAAGGACGAGGGGTAGATACGCAGTATTTT.

This clone appeared a few times. The chain joins TRBV7-8 to TRBJ2-7; D unresolved. The CDR3 totals 15 residues. Germline CDR1 reads SGHVS; CDR2 reads FQNEAQ. V lost 3 bases and J lost 7, with 19 bases in between. The chain's CDR3 is CASSFNIPSDGEQYF. In DNA form, the CDR3 reads TGTGCCAGCAGCTTTAATATACCGTCAGATGGAGAGCAGTACTTC.

A few counts support this clone. The V gene is TRBV5-1, the J gene TRBJ2-1; TRBD1 agrees at 9 bases. From germline, CDR1 is SGHRS and CDR2 YFSETQ. V lost 2 bases and J lost 6; bases outside the gene matches: 18. The CDR3 runs 19 residues. The CDR3 coding sequence is TGCGCCAGCAGCTTCTTCTGGGACAGGGAAGAGGGATTAGCCAATGAGCAGTTCTTC. As protein: CASSFFWDREEGLANEQFF. The full variable domain, rest sourced from reference TRBV5-1 and TRBJ2-1, is KAGVTQTPRYLIKTRGQQVTLSCSPISGHRSVSWYQQTPGQGLQFLFEYFSETQRNKGNFPGRFSGRQFSNSRSEMNVSTLELGDSALYLCASSFFWDREEGLANEQFFGPGTRLTVL.

By frequency in the sample, this clone is medium-sized (0.01 to 0.1%). The chain carries TRBV7-2 and TRBJ2-5; D is perhaps TRBD1 (8 bases). CDR1 is SGHTA and CDR2 is FQGNSA in the germline V gene. Trimming removed 5 bases at V and 3 bases at J, with 13 bases between. CDR3 size: 14 residues. The CDR3 nucleotides are TGTGCCAGCAGCGTAACAGGGGGGGAAGAGACCCAGTACTTC. It specifies CASSVTGGEETQYF. The whole variable domain, filled in from reference TRBV7-2 and TRBJ2-5, reads GAGVSQSPSNKVTEKGKDVELRCDPISGHTALYWYRQSLGQGLEFLIYFQGNSAPDKSGLPSDRFSAERTGGSVSTLTIQRTQQEDSAVYLCASSVTGGEETQYFGPGTRLLVL.

The chain joins TRBV29-1 to TRBJ2-7; D not certain. Germline V gene data show CDR1 as SQVTM and CDR2 as ANQGSEA. Trimming pared 4 bases from V and 0 bases from J, leaving 7 bases between. This CDR3 spans 12 amino acids. The CDR3 loop is CSVGVSSYEQYF. CDR3 nucleotide sequence: TGCAGCGTTGGAGTCAGCTCCTACGAGCAGTACTTC.

The chain couples TRBV6-5 to TRBJ2-3, with D unclear. The V end lost 0 bases, the J end lost 1 base, and 11 bases lay between the germline ends. This CDR3 contains 16 residues. Germline V CDR1 and CDR2: MNHEY, SVGAGI. This CDR3 is CASSYSTDPRTDTQYF. The CDR3 DNA reads as TGTGCCAGCAGTTACTCTACGGACCCTCGCACAGATACGCAGTATTTT.